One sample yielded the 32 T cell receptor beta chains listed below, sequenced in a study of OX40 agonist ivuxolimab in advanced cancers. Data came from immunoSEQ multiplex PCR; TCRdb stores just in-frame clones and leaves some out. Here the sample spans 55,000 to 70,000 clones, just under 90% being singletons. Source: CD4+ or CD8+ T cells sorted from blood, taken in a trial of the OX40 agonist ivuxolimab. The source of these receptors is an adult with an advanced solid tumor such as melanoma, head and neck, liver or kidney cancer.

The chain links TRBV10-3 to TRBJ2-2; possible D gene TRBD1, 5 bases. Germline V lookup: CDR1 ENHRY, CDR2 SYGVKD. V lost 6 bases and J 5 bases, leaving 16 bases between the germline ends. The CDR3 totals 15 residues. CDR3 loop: CAIRSDSQRTGELFF. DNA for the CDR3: TGTGCCATCAGGTCCGACAGTCAACGGACCGGGGAGCTGTTTTTT.

The CDR3 is CASSLSATPTESSGNTIYF. The CDR3 DNA sequence: TGTGCCAGCTCACTATCAGCTACCCCGACCGAGAGCTCTGGAAACACCATATATTTT. The genes are TRBV18 and TRBJ1-3; D not certain. The V end was cut by 4 bases, the J end by 0 bases, with 22 bases between. This CDR3 is 19 amino acids long. Germline CDR1 KGHSH, CDR2 LQKENI.

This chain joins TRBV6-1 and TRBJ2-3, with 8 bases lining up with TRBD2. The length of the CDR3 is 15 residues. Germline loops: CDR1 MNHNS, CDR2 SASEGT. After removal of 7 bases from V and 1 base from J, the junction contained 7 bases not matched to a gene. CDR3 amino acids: CASTGGLAGTDTQYF. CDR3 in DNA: TGTGCCAGCACCGGAGGACTAGCCGGCACAGATACGCAGTATTTT.

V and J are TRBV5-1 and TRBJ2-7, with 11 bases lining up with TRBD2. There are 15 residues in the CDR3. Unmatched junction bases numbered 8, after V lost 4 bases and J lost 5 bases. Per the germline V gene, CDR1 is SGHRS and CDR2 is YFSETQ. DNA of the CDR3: TGCGCCAGCAGCCAAAATAGCGGGAGGGCGGACGAGCAGTACTTC. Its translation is CASSQNSGRADEQYF.

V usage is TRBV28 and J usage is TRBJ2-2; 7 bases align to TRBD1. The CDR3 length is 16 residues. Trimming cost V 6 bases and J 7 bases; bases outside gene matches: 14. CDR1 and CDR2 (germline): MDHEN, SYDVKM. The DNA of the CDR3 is TGTGCCAGCAGAGTTCCACGAGACAGGGCCCGCGGGGAGCTGTTTTTT. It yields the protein CASRVPRDRARGELFF.

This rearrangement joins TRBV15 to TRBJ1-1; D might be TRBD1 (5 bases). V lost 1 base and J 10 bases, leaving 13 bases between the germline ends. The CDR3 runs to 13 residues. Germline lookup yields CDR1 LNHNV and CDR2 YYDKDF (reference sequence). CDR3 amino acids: CATSRGGVGSAFF. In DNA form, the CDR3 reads TGTGCCACCAGCAGAGGAGGGGTTGGCTCAGCTTTCTTT.

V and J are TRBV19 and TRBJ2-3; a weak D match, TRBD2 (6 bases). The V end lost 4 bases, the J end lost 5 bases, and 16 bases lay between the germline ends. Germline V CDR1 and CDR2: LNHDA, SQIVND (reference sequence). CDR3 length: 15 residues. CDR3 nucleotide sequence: TGTGCCAGTAGTAGGAGGGGTATAGCTGGAGATACGCAGTATTTT. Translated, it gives CASSRRGIAGDTQYF.

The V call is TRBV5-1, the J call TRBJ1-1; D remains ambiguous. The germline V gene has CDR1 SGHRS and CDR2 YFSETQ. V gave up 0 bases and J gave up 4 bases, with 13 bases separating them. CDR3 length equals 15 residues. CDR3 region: CASSLGRLSGTEAFF. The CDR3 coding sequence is TGCGCCAGCAGCTTGGGGAGGTTAAGTGGCACTGAAGCTTTCTTT.

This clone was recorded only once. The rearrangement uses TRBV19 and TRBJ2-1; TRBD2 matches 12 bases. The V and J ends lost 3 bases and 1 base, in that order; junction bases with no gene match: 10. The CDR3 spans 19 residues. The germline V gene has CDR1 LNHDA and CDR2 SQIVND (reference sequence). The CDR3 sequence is CASSIAGTSGRPSYNEQFF. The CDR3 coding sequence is TGTGCCAGTAGTATCGCCGGGACTAGCGGGCGACCTTCCTACAATGAGCAGTTCTTC.

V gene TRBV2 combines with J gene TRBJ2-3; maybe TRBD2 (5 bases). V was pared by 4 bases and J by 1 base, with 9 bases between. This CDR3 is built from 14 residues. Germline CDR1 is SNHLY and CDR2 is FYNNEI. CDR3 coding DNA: TGTGCCAGCAGTGCCGGTAGCGGCACAGATACGCAGTATTTT. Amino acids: CASSAGSGTDTQYF. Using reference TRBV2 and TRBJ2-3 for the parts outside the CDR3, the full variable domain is EPEVTQTPSHQVTQMGQEVILRCVPISNHLYFYWYRQILGQKVEFLVSFYNNEISEKSEIFDDQFSVERPDGSNFTLKIRSTKLEDSAMYFCASSAGSGTDTQYFGPGTRLTVL.

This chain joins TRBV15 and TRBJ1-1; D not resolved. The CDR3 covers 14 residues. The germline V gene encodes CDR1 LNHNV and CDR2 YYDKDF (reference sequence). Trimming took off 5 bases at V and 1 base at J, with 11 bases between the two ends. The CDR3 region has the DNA TGTGCCACCAGCCCGCGGCAGGCGAACACTGAAGCTTTCTTT. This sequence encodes CATSPRQANTEAFF.

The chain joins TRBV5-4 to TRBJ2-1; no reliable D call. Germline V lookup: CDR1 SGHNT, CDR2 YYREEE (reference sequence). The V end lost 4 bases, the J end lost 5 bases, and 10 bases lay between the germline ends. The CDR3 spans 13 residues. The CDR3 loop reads CASSQDPHNEQFF. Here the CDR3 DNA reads TGTGCCAGCAGCCAGGATCCCCACAATGAGCAGTTCTTC.

The CDR3 is CASSQVWEAPYYEQYF. CDR3 in DNA: TGTGCCAGCAGCCAAGTATGGGAGGCCCCTTACTACGAGCAGTACTTC. The rearrangement joins TRBV14 to TRBJ2-7; a weak D match, TRBD2 (6 bases). This CDR3 is built from 16 residues. Germline lookup yields CDR1 SGHDN and CDR2 FVKESK. Trimming took 1 base from V and 3 from J, leaving 16 bases between them.

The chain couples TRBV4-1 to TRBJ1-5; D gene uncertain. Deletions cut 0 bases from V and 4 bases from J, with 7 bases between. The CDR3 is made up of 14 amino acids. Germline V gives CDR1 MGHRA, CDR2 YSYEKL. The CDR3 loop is CASSQEVRNQPQHF. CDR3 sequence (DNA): TGCGCCAGCAGCCAAGAGGTGAGGAATCAGCCCCAGCATTTT.

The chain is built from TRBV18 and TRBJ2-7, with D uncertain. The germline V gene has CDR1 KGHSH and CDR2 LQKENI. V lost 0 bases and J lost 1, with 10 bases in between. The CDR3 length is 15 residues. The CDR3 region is CASSPPTVASYEQYF. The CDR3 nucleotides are TGTGCCAGCTCACCACCCACAGTCGCGTCCTACGAGCAGTACTTC.

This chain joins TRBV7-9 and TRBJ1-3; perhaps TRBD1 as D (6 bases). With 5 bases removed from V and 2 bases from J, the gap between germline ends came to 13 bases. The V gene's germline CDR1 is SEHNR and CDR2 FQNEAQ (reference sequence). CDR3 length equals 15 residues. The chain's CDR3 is CASSQDSPPGNTIYF. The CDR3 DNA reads TGTGCCAGCAGCCAGGACAGCCCTCCTGGAAACACCATATATTTT.

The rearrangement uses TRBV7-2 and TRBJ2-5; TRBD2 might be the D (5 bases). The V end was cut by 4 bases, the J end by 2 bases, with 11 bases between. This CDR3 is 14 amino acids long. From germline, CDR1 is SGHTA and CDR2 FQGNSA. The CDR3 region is CASSSLTGQETQYF. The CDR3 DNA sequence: TGTGCCAGCAGCTCTCTCACGGGACAAGAGACCCAGTACTTC.

The CDR3 here is CASSIPPLLRTEEASNQPQHF. The CDR3 DNA sequence: TGTGCCAGTAGTATTCCACCATTACTCCGGACGGAGGAGGCTAGCAATCAGCCCCAGCATTTT. V gene TRBV19 combines with J gene TRBJ1-5; D gene ambiguous. Germline CDR1 is LNHDA and CDR2 is SQIVND (reference sequence). The CDR3 spans 21 residues. Trimming shortened V by 3 bases and J by 0 bases, and 27 bases separated the two germline ends. The whole variable domain, remainder taken from reference TRBV19 and TRBJ1-5, is DGGITQSPKYLFRKEGQNVTLSCEQNLNHDAMYWYRQDPGQGLRLIYYSQIVNDFQKGDIAEGYSVSREKKESFPLTVTSAQKNPTAFYLCASSIPPLLRTEEASNQPQHFGDGTRLSIL.

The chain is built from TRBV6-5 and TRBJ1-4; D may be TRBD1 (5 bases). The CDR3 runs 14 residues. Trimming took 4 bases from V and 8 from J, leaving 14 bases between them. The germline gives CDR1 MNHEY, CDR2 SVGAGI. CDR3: CASSFQGPWEKLFF. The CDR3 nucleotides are TGTGCCAGCAGTTTTCAGGGCCCTTGGGAAAAACTGTTTTTT.

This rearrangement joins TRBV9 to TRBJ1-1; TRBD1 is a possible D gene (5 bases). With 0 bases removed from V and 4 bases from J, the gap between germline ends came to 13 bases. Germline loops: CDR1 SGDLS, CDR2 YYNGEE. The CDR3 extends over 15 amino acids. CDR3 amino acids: CASSVVSVRGTEAFF. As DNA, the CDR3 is TGTGCCAGCAGCGTAGTGTCGGTAAGGGGCACTGAAGCTTTCTTT.

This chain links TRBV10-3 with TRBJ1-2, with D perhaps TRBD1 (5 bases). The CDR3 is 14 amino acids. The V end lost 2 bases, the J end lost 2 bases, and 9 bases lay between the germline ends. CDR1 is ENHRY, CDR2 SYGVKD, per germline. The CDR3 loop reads CAISERAGNYGYTF. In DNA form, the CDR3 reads TGTGCCATCAGTGAGAGAGCAGGGAACTATGGCTACACCTTC.

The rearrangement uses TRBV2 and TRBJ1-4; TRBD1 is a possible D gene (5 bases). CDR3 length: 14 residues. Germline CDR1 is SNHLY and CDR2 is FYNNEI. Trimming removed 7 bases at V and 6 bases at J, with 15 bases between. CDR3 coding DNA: TGTGCCAGCACCACTCGGGACGGGGATGAAAAACTGTTTTTT. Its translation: CASTTRDGDEKLFF.

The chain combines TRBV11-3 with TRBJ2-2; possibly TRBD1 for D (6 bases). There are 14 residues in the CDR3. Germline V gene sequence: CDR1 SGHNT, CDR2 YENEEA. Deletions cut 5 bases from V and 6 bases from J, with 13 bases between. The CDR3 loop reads CASSGRGGAGELFF. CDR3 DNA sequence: TGTGCCAGCAGCGGTAGAGGGGGTGCCGGGGAGCTGTTTTTT. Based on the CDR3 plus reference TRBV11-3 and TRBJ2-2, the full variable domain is EAGVVQSPRYKIIEKKQPVAFWCNPISGHNTLYWYLQNLGQGPELLIRYENEEAVDDSQLPKDRFSAERLKGVDSTLKIQPAELGDSAVYLCASSGRGGAGELFFGEGSRLTVL.

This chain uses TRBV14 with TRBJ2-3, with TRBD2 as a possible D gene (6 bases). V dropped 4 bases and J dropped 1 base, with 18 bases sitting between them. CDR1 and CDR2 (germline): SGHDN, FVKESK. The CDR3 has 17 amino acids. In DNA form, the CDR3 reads TGTGCCAGCAGCCCTCCAGGGCGGGGCCCGGGCACAGATACGCAGTATTTT. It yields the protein CASSPPGRGPGTDTQYF.

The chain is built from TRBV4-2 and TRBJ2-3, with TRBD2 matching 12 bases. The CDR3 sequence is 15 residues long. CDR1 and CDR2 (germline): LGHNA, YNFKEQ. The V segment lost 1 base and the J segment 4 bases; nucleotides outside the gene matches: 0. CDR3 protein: CASSQGLAGADTQYF. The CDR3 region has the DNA TGTGCCAGCAGCCAAGGACTAGCGGGGGCAGATACGCAGTATTTT.

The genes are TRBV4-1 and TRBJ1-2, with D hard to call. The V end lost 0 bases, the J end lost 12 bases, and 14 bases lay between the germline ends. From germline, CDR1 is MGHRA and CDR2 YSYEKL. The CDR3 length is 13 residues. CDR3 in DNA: TGCGCCAGCAGCCAAGATAGTGGACTCCTCAACACCTTC. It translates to CASSQDSGLLNTF.

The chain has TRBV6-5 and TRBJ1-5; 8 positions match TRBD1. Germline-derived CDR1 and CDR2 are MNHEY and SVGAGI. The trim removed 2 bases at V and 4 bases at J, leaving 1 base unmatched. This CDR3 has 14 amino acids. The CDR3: CASSYGTGNQPQHF. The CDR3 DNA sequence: TGTGCCAGCAGTTACGGGACAGGAAATCAGCCCCAGCATTTT.

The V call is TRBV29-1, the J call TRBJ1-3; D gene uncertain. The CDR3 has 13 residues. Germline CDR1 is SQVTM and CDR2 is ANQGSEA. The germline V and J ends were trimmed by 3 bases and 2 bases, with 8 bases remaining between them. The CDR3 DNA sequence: TGCAGCGTTGAGGAGGGAGCTGGAAACACCATATATTTT. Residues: CSVEEGAGNTIYF.

CDR3 DNA: TGCGCCAGCAGCTTGGGAGCTAATTCACCCCTCCACTTT. Translated, it gives CASSLGANSPLHF. The chain is built from TRBV5-1 and TRBJ1-6, with D unclear. Trimming cost V 0 bases and J 6 bases, with 4 bases left between them. This CDR3 has 13 residues. Germline V gives CDR1 SGHRS, CDR2 YFSETQ. The whole variable domain, filled in from reference TRBV5-1 and TRBJ1-6, reads KAGVTQTPRYLIKTRGQQVTLSCSPISGHRSVSWYQQTPGQGLQFLFEYFSETQRNKGNFPGRFSGRQFSNSRSEMNVSTLELGDSALYLCASSLGANSPLHFGNGTRLTVT.

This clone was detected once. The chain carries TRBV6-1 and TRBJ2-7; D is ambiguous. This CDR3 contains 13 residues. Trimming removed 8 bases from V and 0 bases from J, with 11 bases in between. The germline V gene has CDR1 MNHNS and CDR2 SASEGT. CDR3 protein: CASLSANSYEQYF. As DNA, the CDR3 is TGTGCCAGCTTATCCGCAAACTCCTACGAGCAGTACTTC.

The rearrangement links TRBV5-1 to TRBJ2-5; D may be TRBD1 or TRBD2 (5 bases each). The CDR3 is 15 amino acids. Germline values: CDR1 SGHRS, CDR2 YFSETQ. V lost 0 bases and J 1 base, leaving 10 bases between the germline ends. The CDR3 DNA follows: TGCGCCAGCAGCTTGGGGGGGTCGGTCCAAGAGACCCAGTACTTC. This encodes CASSLGGSVQETQYF.

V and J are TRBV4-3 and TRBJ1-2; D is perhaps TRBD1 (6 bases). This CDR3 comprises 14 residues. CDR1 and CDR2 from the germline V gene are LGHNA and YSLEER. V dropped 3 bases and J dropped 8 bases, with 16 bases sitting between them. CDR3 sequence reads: CASSHETGYSGYTF. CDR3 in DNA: TGCGCCAGCAGCCATGAAACAGGGTATAGCGGCTACACCTTC.